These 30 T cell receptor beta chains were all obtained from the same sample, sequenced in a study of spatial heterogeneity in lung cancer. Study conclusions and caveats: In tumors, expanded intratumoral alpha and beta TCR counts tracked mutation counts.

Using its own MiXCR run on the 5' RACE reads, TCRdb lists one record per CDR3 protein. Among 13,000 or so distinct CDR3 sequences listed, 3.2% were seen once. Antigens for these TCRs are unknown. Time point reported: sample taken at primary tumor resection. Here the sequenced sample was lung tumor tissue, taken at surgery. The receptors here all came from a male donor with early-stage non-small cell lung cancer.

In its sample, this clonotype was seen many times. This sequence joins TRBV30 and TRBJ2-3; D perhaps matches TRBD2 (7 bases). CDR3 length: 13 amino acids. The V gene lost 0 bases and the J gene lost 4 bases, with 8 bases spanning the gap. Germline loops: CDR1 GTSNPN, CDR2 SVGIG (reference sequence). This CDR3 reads CAWSVGGADTQYF. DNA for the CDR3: TGTGCCTGGAGTGTAGGGGGGGCAGATACGCAGTATTTT.

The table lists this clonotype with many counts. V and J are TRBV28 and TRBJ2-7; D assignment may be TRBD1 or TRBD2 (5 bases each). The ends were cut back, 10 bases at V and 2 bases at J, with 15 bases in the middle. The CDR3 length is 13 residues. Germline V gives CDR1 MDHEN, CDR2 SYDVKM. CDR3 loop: CATEGIRPYEQYF. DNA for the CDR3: TGTGCCACTGAGGGGATCCGACCCTACGAGCAGTACTTC.

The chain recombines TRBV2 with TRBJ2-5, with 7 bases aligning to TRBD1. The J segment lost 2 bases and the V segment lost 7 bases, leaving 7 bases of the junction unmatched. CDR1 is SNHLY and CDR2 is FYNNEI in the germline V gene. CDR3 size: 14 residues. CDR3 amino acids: CASKRGQIQETQYF. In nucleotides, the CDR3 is TGTGCCAGCAAGAGGGGACAGATTCAAGAGACCCAGTACTTC.

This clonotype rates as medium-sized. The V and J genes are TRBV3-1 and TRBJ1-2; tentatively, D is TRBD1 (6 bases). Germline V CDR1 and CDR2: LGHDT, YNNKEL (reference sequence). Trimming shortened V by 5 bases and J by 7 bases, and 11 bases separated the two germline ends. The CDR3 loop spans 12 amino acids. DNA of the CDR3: TGTGCCAGCAGCGAGGACAGTCGTGGCTACACCTTC. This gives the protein CASSEDSRGYTF.

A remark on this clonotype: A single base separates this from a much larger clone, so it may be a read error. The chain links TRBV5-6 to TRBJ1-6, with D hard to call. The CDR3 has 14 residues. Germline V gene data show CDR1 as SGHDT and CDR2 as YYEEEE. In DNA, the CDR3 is TGTGCCAGCACCCGGAGAGGGTCGGGATCACCCCTCAACTTT. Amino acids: CASTRRGSGSPLNF.

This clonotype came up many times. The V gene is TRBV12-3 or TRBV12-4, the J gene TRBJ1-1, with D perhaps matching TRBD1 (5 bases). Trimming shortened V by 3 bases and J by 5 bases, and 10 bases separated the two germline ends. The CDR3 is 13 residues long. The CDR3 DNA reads TGTGCCAGCAGTTTCCCAGGGAGAACTGAAGCTTTCTTT. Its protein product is CASSFPGRTEAFF.

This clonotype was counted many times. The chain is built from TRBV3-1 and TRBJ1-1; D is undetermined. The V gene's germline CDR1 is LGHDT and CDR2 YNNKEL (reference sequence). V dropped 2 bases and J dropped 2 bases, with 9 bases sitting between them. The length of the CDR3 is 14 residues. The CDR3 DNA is TGTGCCAGCAGCCAATCGTGGGGAAACACTGAAGCTTTCTTT. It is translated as CASSQSWGNTEAFF.

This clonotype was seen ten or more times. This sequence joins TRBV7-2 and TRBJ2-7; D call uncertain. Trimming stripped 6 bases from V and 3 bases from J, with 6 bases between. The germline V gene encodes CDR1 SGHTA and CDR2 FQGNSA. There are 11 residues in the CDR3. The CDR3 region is CASSSFYEQYF. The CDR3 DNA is TGTGCCAGCAGTTCGTTCTACGAGCAGTACTTC.

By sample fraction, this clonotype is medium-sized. CDR3 sequence reads: CSVEGWQGSAYEQYF. DNA of the CDR3: TGCAGCGTTGAAGGTTGGCAGGGAAGCGCCTACGAGCAGTACTTC. The chain combines TRBV29-1 with TRBJ2-7; possibly TRBD1 for D (5 bases). There are 15 residues in the CDR3. V was pared by 1 base and J by 2 bases, with 15 bases between. Per the germline V gene, CDR1 is SQVTM and CDR2 is ANQGSEA.

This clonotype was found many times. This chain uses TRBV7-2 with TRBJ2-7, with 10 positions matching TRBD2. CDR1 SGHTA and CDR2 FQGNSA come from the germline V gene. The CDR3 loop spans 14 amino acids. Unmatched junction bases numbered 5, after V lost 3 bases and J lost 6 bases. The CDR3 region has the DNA TGTGCCAGCAGCTTTGGAGCGGGGGGGCTCGAGCAGTACTTC. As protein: CASSFGAGGLEQYF.

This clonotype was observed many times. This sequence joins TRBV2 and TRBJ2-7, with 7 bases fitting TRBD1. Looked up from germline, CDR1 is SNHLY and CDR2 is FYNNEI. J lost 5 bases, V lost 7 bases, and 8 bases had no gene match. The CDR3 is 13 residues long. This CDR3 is CASMRGRRNEQYF. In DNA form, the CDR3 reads TGTGCCAGCATGAGGGGGCGACGGAACGAGCAGTACTTC.

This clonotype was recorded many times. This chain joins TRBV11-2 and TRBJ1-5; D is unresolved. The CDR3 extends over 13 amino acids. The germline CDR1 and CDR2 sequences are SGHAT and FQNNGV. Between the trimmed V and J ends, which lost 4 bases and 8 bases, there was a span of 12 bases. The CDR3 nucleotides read TGTGCCAGCAGCTACGGACTGGTTGAGCCCCAGCATTTT. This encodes CASSYGLVEPQHF. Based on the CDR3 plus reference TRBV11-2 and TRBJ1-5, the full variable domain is EAGVAQSPRYKIIEKRQSVAFWCNPISGHATLYWYQQILGQGPKLLIQFQNNGVVDDSQLPKDRFSAERLKGVDSTLKIQPAKLEDSAVYLCASSYGLVEPQHFGDGTRLSIL.

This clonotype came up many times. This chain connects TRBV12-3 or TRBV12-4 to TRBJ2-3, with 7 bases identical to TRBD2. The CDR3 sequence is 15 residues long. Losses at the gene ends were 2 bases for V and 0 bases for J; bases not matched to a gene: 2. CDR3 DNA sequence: TGTGCCAGCAGTTTAACCGGGGGGAGCACAGATACGCAGTATTTT. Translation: CASSLTGGSTDTQYF.

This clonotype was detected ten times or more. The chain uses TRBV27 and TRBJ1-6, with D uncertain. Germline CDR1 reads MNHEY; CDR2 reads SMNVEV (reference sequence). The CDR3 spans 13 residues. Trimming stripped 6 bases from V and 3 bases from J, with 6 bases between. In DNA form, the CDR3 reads TGTGCCAGCAGAGCCAACTATAATTCACCCCTCCACTTT. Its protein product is CASRANYNSPLHF.

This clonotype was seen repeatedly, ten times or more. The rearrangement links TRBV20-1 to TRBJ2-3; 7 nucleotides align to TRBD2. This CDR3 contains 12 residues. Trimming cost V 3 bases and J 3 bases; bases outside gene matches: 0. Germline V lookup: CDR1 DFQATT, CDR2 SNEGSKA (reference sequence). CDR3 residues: CSARRGTDTQYF. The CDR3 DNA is TGCAGTGCTAGGCGGGGGACAGATACGCAGTATTTT.

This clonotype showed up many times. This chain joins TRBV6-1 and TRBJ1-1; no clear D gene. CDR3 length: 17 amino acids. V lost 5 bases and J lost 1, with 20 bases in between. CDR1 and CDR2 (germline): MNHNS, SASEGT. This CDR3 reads CASSRPTVKVSNTEAFF. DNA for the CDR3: TGTGCCAGCAGTCGGCCCACAGTAAAAGTTTCGAACACTGAAGCTTTCTTT.

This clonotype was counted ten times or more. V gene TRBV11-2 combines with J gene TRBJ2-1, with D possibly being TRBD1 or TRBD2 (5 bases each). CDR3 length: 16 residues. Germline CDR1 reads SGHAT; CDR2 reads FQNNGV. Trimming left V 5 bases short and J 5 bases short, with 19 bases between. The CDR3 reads CASSPVYRTLNNEQFF. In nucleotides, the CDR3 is TGTGCCAGCAGCCCCGTGTACAGGACTCTGAACAATGAGCAGTTCTTC.

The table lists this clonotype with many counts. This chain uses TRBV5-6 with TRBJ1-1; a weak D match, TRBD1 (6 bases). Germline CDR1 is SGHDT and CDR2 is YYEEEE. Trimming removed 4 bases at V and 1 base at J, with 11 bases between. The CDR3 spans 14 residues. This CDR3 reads CASSTTGPNTEAFF. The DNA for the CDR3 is TGTGCCAGCAGCACCACAGGGCCGAACACTGAAGCTTTCTTT.

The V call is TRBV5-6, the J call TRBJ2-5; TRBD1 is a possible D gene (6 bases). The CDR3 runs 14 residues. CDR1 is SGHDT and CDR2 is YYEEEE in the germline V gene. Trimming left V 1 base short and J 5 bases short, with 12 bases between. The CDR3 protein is CASSLMGAGETQYF. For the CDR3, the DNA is TGTGCCAGCAGCTTGATGGGGGCGGGTGAGACCCAGTACTTC.

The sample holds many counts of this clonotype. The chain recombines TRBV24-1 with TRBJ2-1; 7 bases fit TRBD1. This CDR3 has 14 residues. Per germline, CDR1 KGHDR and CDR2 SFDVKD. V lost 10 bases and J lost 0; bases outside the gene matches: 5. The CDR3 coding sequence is TGTGCCACAGAACGGGACAGCTCCTACAATGAGCAGTTCTTC. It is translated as CATERDSSYNEQFF.

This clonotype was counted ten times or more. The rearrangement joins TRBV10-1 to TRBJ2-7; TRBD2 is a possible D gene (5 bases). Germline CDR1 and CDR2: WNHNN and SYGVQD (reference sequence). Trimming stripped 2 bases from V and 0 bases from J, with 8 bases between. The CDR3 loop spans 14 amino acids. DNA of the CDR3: TGCGCCAGCAGTGAGGCGGGTAGCTCCTACGAGCAGTACTTC. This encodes CASSEAGSSYEQYF.

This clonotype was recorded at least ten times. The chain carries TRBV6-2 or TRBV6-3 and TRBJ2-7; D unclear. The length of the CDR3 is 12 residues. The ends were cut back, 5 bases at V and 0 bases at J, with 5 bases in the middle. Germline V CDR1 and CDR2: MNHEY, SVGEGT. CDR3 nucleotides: TGTGCCAGCAGTCCCACCTCCTACGAGCAGTACTTC. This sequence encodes CASSPTSYEQYF.

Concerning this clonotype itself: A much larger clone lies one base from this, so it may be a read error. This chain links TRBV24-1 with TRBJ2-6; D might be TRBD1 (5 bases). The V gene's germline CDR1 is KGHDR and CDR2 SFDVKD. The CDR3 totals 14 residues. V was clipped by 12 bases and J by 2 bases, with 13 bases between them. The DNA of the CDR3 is TGTGCCGTACAGGAATCCGCTGGGGCCAACGTCCTGACTTTC. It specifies CAVQESAGANVLTF.

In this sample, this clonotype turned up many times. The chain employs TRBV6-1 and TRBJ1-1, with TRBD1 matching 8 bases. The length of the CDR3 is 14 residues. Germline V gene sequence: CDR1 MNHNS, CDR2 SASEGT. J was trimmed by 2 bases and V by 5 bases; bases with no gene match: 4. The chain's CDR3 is CASSTGGENTEAFF. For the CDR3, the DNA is TGTGCCAGCAGTACAGGGGGGGAAAACACTGAAGCTTTCTTT.

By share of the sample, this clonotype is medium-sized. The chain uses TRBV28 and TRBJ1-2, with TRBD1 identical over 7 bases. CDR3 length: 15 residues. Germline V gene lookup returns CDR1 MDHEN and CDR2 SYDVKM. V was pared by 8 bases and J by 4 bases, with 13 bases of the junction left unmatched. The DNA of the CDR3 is TGTGCCAGCCGGTCGGGCACACAGGGGACCTATGGCTACACCTTC. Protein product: CASRSGTQGTYGYTF.

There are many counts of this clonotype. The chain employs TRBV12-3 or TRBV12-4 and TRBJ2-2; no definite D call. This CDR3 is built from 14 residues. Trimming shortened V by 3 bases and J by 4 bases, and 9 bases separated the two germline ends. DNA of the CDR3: TGTGCCAGCAGTTTGTACGAAGCCACCGGGGAGCTGTTTTTT. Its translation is CASSLYEATGELFF.

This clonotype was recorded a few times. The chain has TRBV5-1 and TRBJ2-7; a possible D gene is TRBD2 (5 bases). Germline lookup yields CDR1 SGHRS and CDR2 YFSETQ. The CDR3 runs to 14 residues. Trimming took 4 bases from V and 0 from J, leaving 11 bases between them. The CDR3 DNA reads TGCGCCAGCAGCGCTTCGGGGAGCTCCTACGAGCAGTACTTC. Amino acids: CASSASGSSYEQYF.

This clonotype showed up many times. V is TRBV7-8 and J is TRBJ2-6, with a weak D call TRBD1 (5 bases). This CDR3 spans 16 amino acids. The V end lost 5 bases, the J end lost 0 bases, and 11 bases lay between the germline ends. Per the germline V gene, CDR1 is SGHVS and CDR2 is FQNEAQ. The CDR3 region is CASSLQDNSGANVLTF. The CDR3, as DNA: TGTGCCAGCAGCCTTCAGGACAACTCTGGGGCCAACGTCCTGACTTTC.

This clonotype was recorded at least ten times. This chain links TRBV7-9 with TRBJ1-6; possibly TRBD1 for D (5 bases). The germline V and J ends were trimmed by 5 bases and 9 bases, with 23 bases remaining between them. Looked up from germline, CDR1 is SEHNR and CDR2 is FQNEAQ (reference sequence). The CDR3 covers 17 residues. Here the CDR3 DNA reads TGTGCCAGCAGCCCCCCGGGGGGGGTTGGGATAAGTTCACCCCTCCACTTT. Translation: CASSPPGGVGISSPLHF.

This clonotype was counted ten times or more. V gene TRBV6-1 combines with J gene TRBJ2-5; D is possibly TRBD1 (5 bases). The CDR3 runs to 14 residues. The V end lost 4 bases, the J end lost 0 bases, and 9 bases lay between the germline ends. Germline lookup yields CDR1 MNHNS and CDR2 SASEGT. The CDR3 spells CASSVDSYQETQYF. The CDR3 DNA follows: TGTGCCAGCAGTGTTGACAGTTACCAAGAGACCCAGTACTTC.